A selection of T cell receptor beta chains follows, all from one sample in a study of PD-1 and CTLA-4 blockade in melanoma. Sequencing was performed with immunoSEQ multiplex PCR; in TCRdb, only in-frame clones are kept and a portion is missing. The profile shows around 31,000 clones, about 88% of them singletons. Sequences were derived from CD8+ T cells from peripheral blood, sampled from a patient given anti-PD-1 treatment. These receptors originate from a human donor with melanoma. Each CDR3 is given with its conserved first and last residue. Fields, in order: clone size, V gene, D gene, J gene, CDR3 protein, CDR3 DNA. D genes are given only for firm matches. Some rows have no size entry. The others give once, few or many, or a class for an expanded clone.

size: NA; V: TRBV20-1; D: NA; J: TRBJ2-2; CDR3: CSASWDGANTGELFF; DNA: TGCAGTGCTAGTTGGGACGGAGCGAACACCGGGGAGCTGTTTTTT
size: NA; V: TRBV5-1; D: NA; J: TRBJ1-1; CDR3: CASSPGLGGDEAFF; DNA: TGCGCCAGCAGCCCCGGCTTGGGGGGCGATGAAGCTTTCTTT
size: few; V: TRBV20-1; D: NA; J: TRBJ2-3; CDR3: CSGVDTQYF; DNA: TGCAGTGGGGTAGATACGCAGTATTTT
size: NA; V: TRBV2; D: TRBD1; J: TRBJ1-2; CDR3: CASSGPGQGNYGYTF; DNA: TGTGCCAGCAGTGGCCCGGGACAGGGGAACTATGGCTACACCTTC
size: NA; V: TRBV4-3; D: NA; J: TRBJ1-1; CDR3: CASSQGQLNTEAFF; DNA: TGCGCCAGCAGCCAAGGACAGTTAAACACTGAAGCTTTCTTT
size: NA; V: TRBV19; D: NA; J: TRBJ2-7; CDR3: CASSPQGPPQYF; DNA: TGTGCCAGTAGCCCTCAGGGGCCGCCGCAGTACTTC
size: medium-sized; V: TRBV5-1; D: NA; J: TRBJ2-5; CDR3: CASSSELGQYF; DNA: TGCGCCAGCAGCTCGGAGTTAGGCCAGTACTTC
size: NA; V: TRBV4-3; D: TRBD1; J: TRBJ1-2; CDR3: CASSTWTGNGYTF; DNA: TGCGCCAGCAGCACTTGGACAGGGAATGGCTACACCTTC
size: NA; V: TRBV9; D: NA; J: TRBJ1-1; CDR3: CASSVVQGDPEAFF; DNA: TGTGCCAGCAGCGTAGTCCAGGGTGACCCTGAAGCTTTCTTT
size: NA; V: TRBV6-1; D: NA; J: TRBJ1-2; CDR3: CASSESLGGLVNYGYTF; DNA: TGTGCCAGCAGTGAGTCATTGGGGGGGCTCGTTAACTATGGCTACACCTTC
size: NA; V: TRBV7-8; D: NA; J: TRBJ1-1; CDR3: CASSPDEGNTEAFF; DNA: TGTGCCAGCAGCCCGGATGAGGGGAACACTGAAGCTTTCTTT
size: NA; V: TRBV18; D: NA; J: TRBJ1-2; CDR3: CASSPAVVGKLYGYTF; DNA: TGTGCCAGCTCACCGGCCGTCGTAGGCAAACTTTATGGCTACACCTTC
size: NA; V: TRBV4-1; D: NA; J: TRBJ1-6; CDR3: CASSQYIGVYNSPLHF; DNA: TGCGCCAGCAGCCAATACATAGGGGTATACAATTCACCCCTCCACTTT